What follows are 21 T cell receptor beta chains derived from one specimen sequenced in a study of regulatory T cells in long-lasting Graves disease. Time point given: newly diagnosed GD, antithyroid drugs for less than 3 months. PBMCs were the source of the RNA used for TCR sequencing. iRepertoire HTBI primers and Arm-PCR of CDR3 regions built TCR beta libraries. In TCRdb, the multiplex PCR reads were re-called with MiXCR into one record per CDR3 protein. The sample holds 400,000 to 550,000 distinct CDR3 sequences, 15% seen once. These data also formed part of another study, on T cells in Graves' hyperthyroidism and ophthalmopathy.

The material was peripheral blood mononuclear cells (PBMCs), obtained at new diagnosis, from a patient treated with antithyroid drugs. The receptors come from a woman aged 25 to 39 with Graves disease.

The sample holds many counts of this clonotype. The J gene is TRBJ2-1, the V gene TRBV11-3; 11 bases line up with TRBD2. The trim removed 1 base at V and 14 bases at J, leaving 7 bases unmatched. The length of the CDR3 is 14 residues. Germline CDR1 and CDR2: SGHNT and YENEEA. The CDR3 DNA is TGTGCCAGCAGCTTAGTCTCACTAGCGGGAGTAGAGTTCTTC. It specifies CASSLVSLAGVEFF.

This clonotype has a count of ten or more. For the CDR3, the DNA is TGCGCCAGCAGCCCCCCCTCGACCGGGGGAGAGACCCAGTACTTC. Its translation is CASSPPSTGGETQYF. The chain is built from TRBV4-1 and TRBJ2-5; the D gene is possibly TRBD2 (6 bases). Germline CDR1 is MGHRA and CDR2 is YSYEKL. The CDR3 is 15 amino acids. With 4 bases removed from V and 4 bases from J, the gap between germline ends came to 16 bases.

The chain joins TRBV5-5 to TRBJ1-6, with D unresolved. The V gene's germline CDR1 is SGHKS and CDR2 YYEKEE (reference sequence). This CDR3 comprises 16 residues. With 1 base removed from V and 4 bases from J, the gap between germline ends came to 12 bases. CDR3 DNA: TGTGCCAGCAGCTTGTTAGGACCGGAGTATAATTCACCCCTCCACTTT. Its translation is CASSLLGPEYNSPLHF.

V gene TRBV11-2 combines with J gene TRBJ2-7; 11 bases map to TRBD1. The CDR3 consists of 17 residues. V lost 5 bases, J lost 6 bases, and 15 bases stayed unmatched. The V gene's germline CDR1 is SGHAT and CDR2 FQNNGV. The CDR3 bases are TGTGCCAGCAGCCCTATTCAGCGGGGACAGGGGGTCTCCGAGCAGTACTTC. Protein product: CASSPIQRGQGVSEQYF.

J is TRBJ2-1 and V is TRBV12-3 or TRBV12-4; 14 positions agree with TRBD2. Trimming removed 6 bases from V and 7 bases from J; junction bases left unmatched: 8. The CDR3 length is 16 residues. CDR3 coding DNA: TGTGCCAGCAGCGCAGCCGGGACTAGCGGGAGTAATGAGCAGTTCTTC. Its translation: CASSAAGTSGSNEQFF.

In its sample, this clonotype was seen many times. The rearrangement joins TRBV27 to TRBJ2-5, with D unclear. CDR1 is MNHEY, CDR2 SMNVEV, per germline (reference sequence). The V gene lost 3 bases and the J gene lost 6 bases, with 20 bases spanning the gap. The CDR3 is 16 amino acids. The CDR3 nucleotides are TGTGCCAGCAGTTTCAGCCACAGCGTAACCCTCAAGACCCAGTACTTC. It is translated as CASSFSHSVTLKTQYF.

This clonotype was recorded at least ten times. The chain has TRBV29-1 and TRBJ2-2; 14 nucleotides match TRBD2. The CDR3 runs to 17 residues. V lost 0 bases and J lost 6; bases outside the gene matches: 6. CDR1 is SQVTM and CDR2 is ANQGSEA in the germline V gene. The CDR3 loop is CSVEDPGLAGVPGELFF. The CDR3 DNA follows: TGCAGCGTTGAAGACCCGGGACTAGCGGGAGTACCCGGGGAGCTGTTTTTT.

This clonotype showed up many times. The DNA of the CDR3 is TGTGCCAGCAGTGCCGGACTTAACAATGAGCAGTTCTTC. Translation: CASSAGLNNEQFF. The chain combines TRBV19 with TRBJ2-1; maybe TRBD2 (5 bases). Trimming removed 9 bases at V and 5 bases at J, with 14 bases between. The CDR3 is made up of 13 amino acids. Per germline, CDR1 LNHDA and CDR2 SQIVND (reference sequence). Using reference TRBV19 and TRBJ2-1 for the parts outside the CDR3, the full variable domain is DGGITQSPKYLFRKEGQNVTLSCEQNLNHDAMYWYRQDPGQGLRLIYYSQIVNDFQKGDIAEGYSVSREKKESFPLTVTSAQKNPTAFYLCASSAGLNNEQFFGPGTRLTVL.

About this clonotype itself: A much larger clonotype is one base distant, so this may be a read error. The CDR3 sequence is CASSPRQPNTEAFF. DNA for the CDR3: TGTGCCAGCTCACCTCGACAGCCGAACACTGAAGCTTTCTTT. The gene calls are TRBV18 and TRBJ1-1, with D possibly TRBD1 on 5 matching bases. The CDR3 runs 14 residues. Trimming took 3 bases from V and 1 from J, leaving 9 bases between them. The germline V gene has CDR1 KGHSH and CDR2 LQKENI.

In this sample, this clonotype turned up many times. The rearrangement joins TRBV11-3 to TRBJ2-1; TRBD1 agrees at 10 bases. The ends lost 1 base at V and 2 bases at J; junction bases unmatched: 8. This CDR3 is 18 amino acids long. Germline CDR1 reads SGHNT; CDR2 reads YENEEA. The CDR3 is CASSLVGGQGTPYNEQFF. CDR3 nucleotides: TGTGCCAGCAGCTTAGTTGGGGGACAGGGGACGCCCTACAATGAGCAGTTCTTC.

The sample holds many counts of this clonotype. This chain connects TRBV3-1 to TRBJ2-5; 8 positions match TRBD2. The germline V gene has CDR1 LGHDT and CDR2 YNNKEL (reference sequence). CDR3 size: 16 residues. V trimming: 5 bases; J trimming: 3 bases; junction bases outside the gene matches: 11. In nucleotides, the CDR3 is TGTGCCAGCAGCACCTGGGGCCAGCGGGGGAAAGAGACCCAGTACTTC. Encoded protein: CASSTWGQRGKETQYF.

This clonotype was picked up many times. DNA of the CDR3: TGTGCCAGCAGCTTTGGTCAGGTAGGGGCCAATCAGCCCCAGCATTTT. It is translated as CASSFGQVGANQPQHF. The V and J genes are TRBV7-8 and TRBJ1-5; the D gene is possibly TRBD1 (5 bases). V gave up 3 bases and J gave up 3 bases, with 15 bases separating them. CDR3 length: 16 amino acids. CDR1 and CDR2 from the germline V gene are SGHVS and FQNEAQ.

This clonotype was counted at least ten times. J is TRBJ2-2 and V is TRBV3-1; D is unresolved. Per the germline V gene, CDR1 is LGHDT and CDR2 is YNNKEL (reference sequence). Trimming removed 4 bases from V and 4 bases from J, with 7 bases in between. This CDR3 is 13 amino acids long. Written as DNA, the CDR3 is TGTGCCAGCAGCCCCCCTGCCACCGGGGAGCTGTTTTTT. It codes for CASSPPATGELFF.

This clonotype was recorded at least ten times. The V and J genes are TRBV12-3 or TRBV12-4 and TRBJ2-1; 12 bases fit TRBD2. V was clipped by 0 bases and J by 9 bases; unmatched bases: 15. There are 19 residues in the CDR3. CDR3: CASSLAVSDSSGRAGEQFF. In nucleotides, the CDR3 is TGTGCCAGCAGTTTAGCGGTATCTGATTCTAGCGGGAGGGCAGGTGAGCAGTTCTTC.

The rearrangement uses TRBV9 and TRBJ2-2, with 7 bases that match TRBD2. CDR3 size: 18 residues. V was pared by 3 bases and J by 7 bases, with 18 bases of the junction left unmatched. Germline CDR1 is SGDLS and CDR2 is YYNGEE. The CDR3 loop is CASSAEGRAGVLFGELFF. In DNA form, the CDR3 reads TGTGCCAGCAGCGCCGAGGGGAGGGCGGGAGTCCTCTTCGGGGAGCTGTTTTTT.

V gene TRBV10-1 combines with J gene TRBJ1-5; unclear D gene. This CDR3 contains 13 residues. Per germline, CDR1 WNHNN and CDR2 SYGVQD (reference sequence). V dropped 2 bases and J dropped 7 bases, with 9 bases sitting between them. The CDR3 region is CASSEGGGQPQHF. The DNA of the CDR3 is TGCGCCAGCAGTGAGGGTGGAGGACAGCCCCAGCATTTT.

This clonotype was observed at least ten times. The chain joins TRBV20-1 to TRBJ2-1; either TRBD1 or TRBD2 may supply D (5 bases each). The CDR3 extends over 14 amino acids. Germline CDR1 is DFQATT and CDR2 is SNEGSKA (reference sequence). V was pared by 1 base and J by 2 bases, with 9 bases between. This chain's CDR3 is CSARGGSTYNEQFF. DNA of the CDR3: TGCAGTGCTAGAGGGGGGAGTACCTACAATGAGCAGTTCTTC.

This clonotype was found a few times. This rearrangement joins TRBV9 to TRBJ2-1; possible D gene TRBD2, 6 bases. Looked up from germline, CDR1 is SGDLS and CDR2 is YYNGEE. CDR3 length: 16 amino acids. Trimming stripped 0 bases from V and 7 bases from J, with 17 bases between. The CDR3 DNA is TGTGCCAGCAGCGTAGGGGGTAGCGGCCCTGTAAATGAGCAGTTCTTC. This sequence encodes CASSVGGSGPVNEQFF.

This clonotype appeared a few times. The chain uses TRBV20-1 and TRBJ2-7; D ambiguous. CDR1 and CDR2 from the germline V gene are DFQATT and SNEGSKA (reference sequence). The CDR3 contains 11 residues. The V end was cut by 3 bases, the J end by 6 bases, with 9 bases between. The chain's CDR3 is CSARDGREQYF. The CDR3 DNA reads TGCAGTGCTAGGGACGGGCGCGAGCAGTACTTC.

The V call is TRBV29-1, the J call TRBJ1-4, with TRBD1 as a possible D gene (6 bases). The V end lost 6 bases, the J end lost 8 bases, and 22 bases lay between the germline ends. The CDR3 spans 15 residues. Germline CDR1 SQVTM, CDR2 ANQGSEA. The CDR3 DNA reads TGCAGCGTGACCGGGGGGGGCAGGCGGGTAGAAAAACTGTTTTTT. Translation gives CSVTGGGRRVEKLFF.

This clonotype was found many times. This chain connects TRBV20-1 to TRBJ2-7, with 12 bases lining up with TRBD2. Germline values: CDR1 DFQATT, CDR2 SNEGSKA (reference sequence). CDR3 length: 17 residues. The J segment lost 4 bases and the V segment lost 5 bases, leaving 15 bases of the junction unmatched. CDR3 sequence: CSAAQPGLAGRSYEQYF. CDR3 bases: TGCAGTGCTGCACAACCAGGACTAGCGGGACGGTCGTACGAGCAGTACTTC.